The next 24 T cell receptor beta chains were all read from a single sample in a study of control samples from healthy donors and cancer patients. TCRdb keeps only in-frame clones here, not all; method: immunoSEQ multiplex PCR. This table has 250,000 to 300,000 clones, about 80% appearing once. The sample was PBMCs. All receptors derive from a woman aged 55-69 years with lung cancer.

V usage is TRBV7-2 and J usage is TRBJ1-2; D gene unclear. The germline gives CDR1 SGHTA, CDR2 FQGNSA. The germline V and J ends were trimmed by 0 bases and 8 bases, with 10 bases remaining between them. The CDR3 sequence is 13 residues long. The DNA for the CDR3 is TGTGCCAGCAGCTTAGCAGGGTTGGGAGGCTACACCTTC. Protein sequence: CASSLAGLGGYTF.

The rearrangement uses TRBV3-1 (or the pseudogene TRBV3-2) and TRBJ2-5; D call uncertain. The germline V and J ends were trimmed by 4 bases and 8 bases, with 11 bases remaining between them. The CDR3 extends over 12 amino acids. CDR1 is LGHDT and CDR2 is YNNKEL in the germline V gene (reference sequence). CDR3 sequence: CASSPLSETQYF. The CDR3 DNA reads TGTGCCAGCAGCCCCCTATCTGAAACCCAGTACTTC.

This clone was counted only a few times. CDR3 loop: CASSSGQKNSPLHF. The CDR3 bases are TGTGCCAGCAGCTCGGGACAGAAGAATTCACCCCTCCACTTT. The chain carries TRBV5-6 and TRBJ1-6, with 7 bases that match TRBD1. Per germline, CDR1 SGHDT and CDR2 YYEEEE. This CDR3 spans 14 amino acids. J gave up 7 bases and V 3 bases, and 4 bases lay outside the gene matches.

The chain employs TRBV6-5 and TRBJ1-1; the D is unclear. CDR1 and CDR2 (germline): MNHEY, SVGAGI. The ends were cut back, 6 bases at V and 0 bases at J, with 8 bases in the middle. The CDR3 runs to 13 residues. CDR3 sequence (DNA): TGTGCCAGCAGCATGCCCGTGAACACTGAAGCTTTCTTT. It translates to CASSMPVNTEAFF.

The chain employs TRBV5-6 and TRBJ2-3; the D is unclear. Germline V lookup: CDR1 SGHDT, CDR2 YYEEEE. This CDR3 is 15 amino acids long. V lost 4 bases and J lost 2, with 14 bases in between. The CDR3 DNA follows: TGTGCCAGCAGCCTCAACGGTCAGATCACAGATACGCAGTATTTT. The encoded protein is CASSLNGQITDTQYF.

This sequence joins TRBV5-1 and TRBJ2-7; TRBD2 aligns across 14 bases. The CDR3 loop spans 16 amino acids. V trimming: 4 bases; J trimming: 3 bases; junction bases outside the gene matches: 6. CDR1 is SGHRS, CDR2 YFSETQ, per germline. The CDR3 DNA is TGCGCCAGCAGCCCCGGGGGGACTAGCGGGGGCTACGAGCAGTACTTC. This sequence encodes CASSPGGTSGGYEQYF.

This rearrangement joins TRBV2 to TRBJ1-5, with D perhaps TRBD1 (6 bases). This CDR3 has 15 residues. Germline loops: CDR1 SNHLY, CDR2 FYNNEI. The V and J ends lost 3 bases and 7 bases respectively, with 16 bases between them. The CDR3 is CASSDQGAQGQPQHF. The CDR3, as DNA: TGTGCCAGCAGTGACCAAGGGGCACAGGGACAGCCCCAGCATTTT. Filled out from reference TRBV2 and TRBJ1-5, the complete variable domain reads EPEVTQTPSHQVTQMGQEVILRCVPISNHLYFYWYRQILGQKVEFLVSFYNNEISEKSEIFDDQFSVERPDGSNFTLKIRSTKLEDSAMYFCASSDQGAQGQPQHFGDGTRLSIL.

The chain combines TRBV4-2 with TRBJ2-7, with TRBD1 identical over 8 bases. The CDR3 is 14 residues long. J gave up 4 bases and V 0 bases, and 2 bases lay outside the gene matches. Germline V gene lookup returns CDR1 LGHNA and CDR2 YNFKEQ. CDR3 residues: CASSQEDRAYEQYF. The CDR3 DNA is TGTGCCAGCAGCCAAGAGGACAGGGCTTACGAGCAGTACTTC.

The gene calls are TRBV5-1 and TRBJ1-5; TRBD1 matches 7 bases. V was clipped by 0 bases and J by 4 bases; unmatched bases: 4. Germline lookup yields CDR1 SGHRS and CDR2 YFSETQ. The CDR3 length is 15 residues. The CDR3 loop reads CASSLGDSLNQPQHF. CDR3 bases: TGCGCCAGCAGCTTGGGGGACAGTCTAAATCAGCCCCAGCATTTT.

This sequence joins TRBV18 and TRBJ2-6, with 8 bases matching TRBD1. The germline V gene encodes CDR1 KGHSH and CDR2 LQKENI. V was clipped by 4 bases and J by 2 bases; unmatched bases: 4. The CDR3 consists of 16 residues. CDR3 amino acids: CASSQPGGAGANVLTF. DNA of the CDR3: TGTGCCAGCTCACAACCAGGGGGCGCTGGGGCCAACGTCCTGACTTTC. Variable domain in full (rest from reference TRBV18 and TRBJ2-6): NAGVMQNPRHLVRRRGQEARLRCSPMKGHSHVYWYRQLPEEGLKFMVYLQKENIIDESGMPKERFSAEFPKEGPSILRIQQVVRGDSAAYFCASSQPGGAGANVLTFGAGSRLTVL.

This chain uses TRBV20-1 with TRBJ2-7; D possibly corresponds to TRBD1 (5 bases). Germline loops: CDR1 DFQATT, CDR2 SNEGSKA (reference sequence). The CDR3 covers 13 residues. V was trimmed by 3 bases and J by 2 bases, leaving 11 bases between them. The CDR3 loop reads CSASPGWAYEQYF. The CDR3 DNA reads TGCAGTGCTAGTCCAGGGTGGGCCTACGAGCAGTACTTC.

The CDR3 DNA sequence: TGTGCCAGCATTGAGGGGGGAAATGAGCAGTTCTTC. Translating gives CASIEGGNEQFF. The rearrangement joins TRBV2 to TRBJ2-1; TRBD1 or TRBD2 may be the D gene (6 bases each). The germline CDR1 and CDR2 sequences are SNHLY and FYNNEI. The CDR3 contains 12 residues. V was trimmed by 7 bases and J by 7 bases, leaving 11 bases between them.

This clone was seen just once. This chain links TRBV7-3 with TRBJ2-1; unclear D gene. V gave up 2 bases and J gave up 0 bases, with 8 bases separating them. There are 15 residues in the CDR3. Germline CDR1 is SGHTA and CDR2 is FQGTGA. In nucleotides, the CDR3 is TGTGCCAGCAGCTTAGGGGTGAGCTCCTACAATGAGCAGTTCTTC. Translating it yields CASSLGVSSYNEQFF.

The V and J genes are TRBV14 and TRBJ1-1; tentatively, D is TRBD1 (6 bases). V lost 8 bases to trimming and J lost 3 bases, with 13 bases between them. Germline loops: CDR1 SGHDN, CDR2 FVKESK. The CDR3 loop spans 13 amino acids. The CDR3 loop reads CASAQGRHTEAFF. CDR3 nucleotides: TGTGCCAGCGCTCAGGGGAGGCACACTGAAGCTTTCTTT. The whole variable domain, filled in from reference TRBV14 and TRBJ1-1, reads EAGVTQFPSHSVIEKGQTVTLRCDPISGHDNLYWYRRVMGKEIKFLLHFVKESKQDESGMPNNRFLAERTGGTYSTLKVQPAELEDSGVYFCASAQGRHTEAFFGQGTRLTVV.

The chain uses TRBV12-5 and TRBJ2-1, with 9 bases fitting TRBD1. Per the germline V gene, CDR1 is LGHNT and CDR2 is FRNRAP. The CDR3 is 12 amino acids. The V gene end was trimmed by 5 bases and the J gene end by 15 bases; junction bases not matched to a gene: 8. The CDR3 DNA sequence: TGTGCTAGTGGTGGGACAGGGCCCGGGGGGTTCTTC. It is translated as CASGGTGPGGFF.

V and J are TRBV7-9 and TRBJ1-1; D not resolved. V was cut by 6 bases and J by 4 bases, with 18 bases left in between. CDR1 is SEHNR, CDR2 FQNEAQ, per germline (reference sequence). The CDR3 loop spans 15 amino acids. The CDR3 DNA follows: TGTGCCAGCAGGCCCCCGGGTCGCGGAGGCACTGAAGCTTTCTTT. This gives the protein CASRPPGRGGTEAFF.

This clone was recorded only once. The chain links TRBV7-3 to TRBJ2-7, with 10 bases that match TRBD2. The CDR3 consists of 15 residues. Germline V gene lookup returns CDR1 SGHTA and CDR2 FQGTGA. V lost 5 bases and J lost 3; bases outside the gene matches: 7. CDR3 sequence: CASSHGTSDYYEQYF. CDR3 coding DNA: TGTGCCAGCAGCCATGGGACTAGCGATTACTACGAGCAGTACTTC.

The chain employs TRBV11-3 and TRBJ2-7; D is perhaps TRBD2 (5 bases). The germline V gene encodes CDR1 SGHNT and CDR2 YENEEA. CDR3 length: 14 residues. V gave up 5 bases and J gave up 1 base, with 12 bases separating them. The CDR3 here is CASSLSGGSYEQYF. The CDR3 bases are TGTGCCAGCAGCCTCAGCGGCGGGTCCTACGAGCAGTACTTC.

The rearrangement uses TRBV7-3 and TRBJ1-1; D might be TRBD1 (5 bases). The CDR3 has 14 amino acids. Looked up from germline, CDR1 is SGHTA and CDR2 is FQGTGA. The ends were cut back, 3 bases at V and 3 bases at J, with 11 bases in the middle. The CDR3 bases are TGTGCCAGCAGCTTGGAGACGGGGGACACTGAAGCTTTCTTT. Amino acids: CASSLETGDTEAFF. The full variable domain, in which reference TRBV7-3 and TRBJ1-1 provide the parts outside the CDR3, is GAGVSQTPSNKVTEKGKYVELRCDPISGHTALYWYRQSLGQGPEFLIYFQGTGAADDSGLPNDRFFAVRPEGSVSTLKIQRTERGDSAVYLCASSLETGDTEAFFGQGTRLTVV.

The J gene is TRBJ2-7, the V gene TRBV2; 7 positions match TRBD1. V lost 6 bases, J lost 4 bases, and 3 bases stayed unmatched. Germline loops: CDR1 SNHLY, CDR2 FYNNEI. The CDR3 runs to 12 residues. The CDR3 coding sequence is TGTGCCAGCAGCGGACAGGTGTACGAGCAGTACTTC. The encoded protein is CASSGQVYEQYF.

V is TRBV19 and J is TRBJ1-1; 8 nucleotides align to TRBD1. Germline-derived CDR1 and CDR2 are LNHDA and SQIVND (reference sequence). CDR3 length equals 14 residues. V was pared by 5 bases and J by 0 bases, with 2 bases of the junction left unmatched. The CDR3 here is CASSGDRMNTEAFF. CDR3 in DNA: TGTGCCAGTAGTGGGGACAGGATGAACACTGAAGCTTTCTTT.

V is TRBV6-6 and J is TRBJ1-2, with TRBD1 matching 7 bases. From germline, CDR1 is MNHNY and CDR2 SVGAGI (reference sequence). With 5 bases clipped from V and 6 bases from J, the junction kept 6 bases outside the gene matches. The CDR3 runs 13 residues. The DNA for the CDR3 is TGTGCCAGCAGTCCACAGGGGATTGATGGCTACACCTTC. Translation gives CASSPQGIDGYTF.

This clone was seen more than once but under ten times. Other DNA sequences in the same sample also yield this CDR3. Here the CDR3 DNA reads TGCGCCAGCAGCTTGGCTGGCGGGAGCACAGATACGCAGTATTTT. Translated, it gives CASSLAGGSTDTQYF. V is TRBV5-1 and J is TRBJ2-3; TRBD2 is a possible D gene (5 bases). The ends were cut back, 0 bases at V and 0 bases at J, with 8 bases in the middle. The CDR3 totals 15 residues. Germline CDR1 reads SGHRS; CDR2 reads YFSETQ.

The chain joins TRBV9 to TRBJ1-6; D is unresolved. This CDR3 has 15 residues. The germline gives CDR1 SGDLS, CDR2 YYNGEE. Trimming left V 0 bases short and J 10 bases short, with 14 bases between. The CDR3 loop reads CASSVGLSSESPLHF. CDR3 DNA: TGTGCCAGCAGCGTAGGGCTTTCTTCAGAATCACCCCTCCACTTT.